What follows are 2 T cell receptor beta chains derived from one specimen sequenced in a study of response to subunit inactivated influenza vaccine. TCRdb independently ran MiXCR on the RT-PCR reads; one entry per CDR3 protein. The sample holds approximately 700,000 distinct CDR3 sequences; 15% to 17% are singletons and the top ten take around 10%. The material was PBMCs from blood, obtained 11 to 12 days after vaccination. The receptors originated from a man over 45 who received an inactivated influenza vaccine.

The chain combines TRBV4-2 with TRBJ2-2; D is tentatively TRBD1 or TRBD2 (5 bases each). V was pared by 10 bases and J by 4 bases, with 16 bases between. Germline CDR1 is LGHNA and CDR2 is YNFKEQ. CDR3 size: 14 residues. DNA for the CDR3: TGTGCCATCGGCCCGGGGCCAGCCACCGGGGAGCTGTTTTTT. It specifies CAIGPGPATGELFF.

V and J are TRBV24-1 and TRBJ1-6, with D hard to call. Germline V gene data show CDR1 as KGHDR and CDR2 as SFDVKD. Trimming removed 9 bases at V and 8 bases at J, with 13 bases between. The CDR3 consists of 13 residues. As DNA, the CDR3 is TGTGCCACCCCGGGCAGGAGGGATTCACCCCTCCACTTT. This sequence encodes CATPGRRDSPLHF.